This note documents a single T cell receptor (beta chain) sequence. This entry comes from a study of CD8+ T cells in alopecia areata. Reverse transcription of extracted RNA yielded cDNA, which provided the sequencing template. The table came from immunoSEQ multiplex PCR; TCRdb's copy has only in-frame clones and leaves some out. The table lists almost 250,000 clones, roughly 69% of them singletons. CDR3 size: 14 residues. Per germline, CDR1 SGHVS and CDR2 FQNEAQ. V shed 1 base and J shed 7 bases, with 13 bases lying between them. V gene TRBV7-8 combines with J gene TRBJ1-1; a weak D match, TRBD1 (5 bases). Source: CD4+ T cells sorted from blood, taken at week 0. The receptor was derived from a human donor with alopecia areata. The CDR3 spells CASSLGQSKFEAFF. DNA for the CDR3: TGTGCCAGCAGCTTAGGACAGAGCAAATTTGAAGCTTTCTTT.